This TCR beta chain was recorded in a study of T cells after yellow fever vaccination. TCRdb passed the 5' RACE reads through MiXCR, listing each CDR3 protein once. The sample lists about 500,000 distinct CDR3 sequences, roughly a sixth occurring once. The CDR3 is made up of 16 amino acids. The germline V gene has CDR1 SGHVS and CDR2 FQNEAQ. The origin of this receptor is a man younger than 35 who received the YFV17D yellow fever vaccine. Here the sequenced sample was PBMCs, taken 5 days after the first yellow fever vaccination. The genes are TRBV7-8 and TRBJ2-7; possibly TRBD2 for D (6 bases). Here the CDR3 reads CASSSTAVTSSSEQYV. The CDR3 bases are TGTGCCAGCAGCTCGACTGCGGTGACTAGTTCCTCCGAGCAGTACGTC.